This TCR beta chain was retrieved from a study of cytomegalovirus exposure and HLA in healthy donors (dated by TCRdb to about 2017). Concerning the study at large: According to a later analysis, the 100 to 150 validation repertoires were produced on the same platform as the approximately 600 repertoires of the first cohort. In addition to the first cohort of 666 subjects, a separate validation cohort of approximately 130 different subjects was used. The study was designed to test whether signatures of past pathogen exposure could be identified by cataloging public T cell receptors. To predict cytomegalovirus infection status, the study brought together high-throughput TCR immunosequencing, statistical association of individual TCRs with disease status, and machine learning. What the work shows at the level of the full study, not this receptor alone: The study listed approximately 150 TCR beta chains as associated with cytomegalovirus. The classifier was reported to diagnose cytomegalovirus status with high specificity and sensitivity in both the original cohort and the validation cohort. In vitro tests confirmed that a few of the cytomegalovirus-associated TCR beta chains recognize cytomegalovirus antigens. A later analysis lacked HLA typing for the validation cohort, so it scored co-occurrence in that cohort across all 110 or so repertoires. Most TCR sequences were seen in very few donors, while some public TCRs were found in many individuals. Of the cluster scores, 85% to 95% were above 0 in a later analysis, which found that TCRs clustered in the first cohort also tended to co-occur in the approximately 130 validation repertoires. According to the authors, the approach could potentially be generalized to other disease states and immunological phenotypes.

As concerns this clone: Its antigen has not been determined. Base qualities are not at hand, and no much larger clone is one base apart. Within the sample, other DNA sequences also encode this same CDR3.

Donors formed part of the validation cohort, which comprised 120 subjects and was distinct from the first cohort of over 500 subjects. Receptor libraries were prepared by the immunoSEQ multiplex PCR assay. The authors' pipeline ran thus. A statistical classification framework was built for diagnosing cytomegalovirus status from the catalog of TCR beta chain sequences. TCRdb mirrors the immuneACCESS table, restricted to in-frame sequences. Some clones are absent from its copies; in checked studies, under half trace to an unresolved V gene, and the reason for the others is unknown. From that table come the V and J calls and clone size; the DNA was used to work out D and trimming. The sample table records about 120,000 clones; about nine tenths of these occur just once. 1.5% to 2% of the sample goes to the ten largest clones. The trim is 2 bases for V and 4 bases for J, with a gap of 5 bases between the germline ends. The CDR3 sequence holds 13 residues, the cysteine and phenylalanine included. Here the CDR3 DNA is all that survives: 39 bases in frame from base 1. CDR1 and CDR2 are drawn from the germline V gene: MRHNA, SNTAGT.

The rearrangement joined TRBV6-4 to TRBJ2-2; the D segment cannot be called with confidence. The TCR was taken from a woman between 18 and 30 years old in good health and CMV-seronegative. The sequenced sample consisted of PBMCs. The DNA reads TGTGCCAGCAGTGACAGCTCCACCGGGGAGCTGTTTTTT. Its amino acids are CASSDSSTGELFF.